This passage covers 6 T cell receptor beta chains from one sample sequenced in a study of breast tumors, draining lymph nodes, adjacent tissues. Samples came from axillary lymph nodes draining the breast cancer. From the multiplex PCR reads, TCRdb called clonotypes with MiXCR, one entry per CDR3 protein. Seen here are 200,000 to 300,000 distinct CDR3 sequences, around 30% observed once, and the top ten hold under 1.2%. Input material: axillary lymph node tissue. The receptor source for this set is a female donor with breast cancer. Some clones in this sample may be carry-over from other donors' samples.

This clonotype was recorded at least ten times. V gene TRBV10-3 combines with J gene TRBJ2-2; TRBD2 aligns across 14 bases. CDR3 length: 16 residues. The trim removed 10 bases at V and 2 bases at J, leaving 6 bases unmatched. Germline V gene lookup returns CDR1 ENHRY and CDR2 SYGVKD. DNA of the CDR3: TGTGCCACCACAGGGACTAGCGGGAGAAACACCGGGGAGCTGTTTTTT. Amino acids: CATTGTSGRNTGELFF.

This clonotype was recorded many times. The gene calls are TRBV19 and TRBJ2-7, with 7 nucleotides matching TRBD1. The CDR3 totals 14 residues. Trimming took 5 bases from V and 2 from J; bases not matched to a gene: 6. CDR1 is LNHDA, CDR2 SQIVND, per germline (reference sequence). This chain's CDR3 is CASSSRTGTYEQYF. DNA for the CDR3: TGTGCCAGTAGTTCCCGGACAGGTACCTACGAGCAGTACTTC.

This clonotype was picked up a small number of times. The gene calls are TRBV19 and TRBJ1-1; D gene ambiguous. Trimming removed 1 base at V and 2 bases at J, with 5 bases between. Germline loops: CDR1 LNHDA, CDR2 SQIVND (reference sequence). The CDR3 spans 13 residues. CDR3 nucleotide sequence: TGTGCCAGTAGTATAGGGAGAAACACTGAAGCTTTCTTT. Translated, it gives CASSIGRNTEAFF. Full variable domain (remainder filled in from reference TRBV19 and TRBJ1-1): DGGITQSPKYLFRKEGQNVTLSCEQNLNHDAMYWYRQDPGQGLRLIYYSQIVNDFQKGDIAEGYSVSREKKESFPLTVTSAQKNPTAFYLCASSIGRNTEAFFGQGTRLTVV.

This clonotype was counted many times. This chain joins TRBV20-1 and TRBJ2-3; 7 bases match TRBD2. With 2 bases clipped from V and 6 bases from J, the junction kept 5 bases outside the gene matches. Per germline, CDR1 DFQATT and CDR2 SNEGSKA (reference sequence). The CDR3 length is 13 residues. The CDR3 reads CSARLAALDTQYF. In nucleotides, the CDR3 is TGCAGTGCTAGACTAGCGGCGCTGGATACGCAGTATTTT.

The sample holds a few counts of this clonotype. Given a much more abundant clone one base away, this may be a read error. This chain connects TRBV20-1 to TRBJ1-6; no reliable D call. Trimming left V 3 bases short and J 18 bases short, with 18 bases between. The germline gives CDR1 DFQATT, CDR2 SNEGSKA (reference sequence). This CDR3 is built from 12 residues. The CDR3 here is CSASTQGLAPHF. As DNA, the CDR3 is TGCAGTGCTAGTACACAAGGATTAGCCCCCCACTTT.

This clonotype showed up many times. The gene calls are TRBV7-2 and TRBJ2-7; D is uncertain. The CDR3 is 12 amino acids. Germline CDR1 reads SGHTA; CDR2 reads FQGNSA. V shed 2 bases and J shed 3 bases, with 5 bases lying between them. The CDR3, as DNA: TGTGCCAGCAGCTTATTAGGCTACGAGCAGTACTTC. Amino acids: CASSLLGYEQYF.